The clone carrying this T cell receptor (beta chain) was detected only a few times. Antigen: not known. MiXCR, applied by TCRdb to the RACE reads, yields one record per CDR3 protein. The data show tens of thousands of distinct CDR3 sequences, 8% to 13% seen once. Losses at the gene ends were 6 bases for V and 1 base for J; bases not matched to a gene: 6. There are 15 residues in the CDR3. Time point reported: patch test 2, 6 weeks after DPC sensitization. Treatment reported: therapeutic diphenylcyclopropenone sensitization with weekly scalp DPC. The sample is drawn from a study of human T cells and chemical hapten exposure. Study results and caveats: As the donors had alopecia, their immune response may differ from healthy people's.

The starting material was whole blood, obtained in connection with sensitization to the hapten diphenylcyclopropenone (DPC). This TCR came from a man in his forties or fifties with alopecia areata. Some clones in this sample may be carry-over from other donors' samples. This chain uses TRBV12-3 or TRBV12-4 with TRBJ2-7, with 10 positions matching TRBD1. CDR3 in amino acids: CASRQTGGGSYEQYF. In DNA, the CDR3 is TGTGCCAGCAGACAGACAGGGGGCGGATCCTACGAGCAGTACTTC.